Listed below are T cell receptor beta chains from one sample, sequenced in a study of siplizumab effects on memory and regulatory T cells. Measured with immunoSEQ multiplex PCR; TCRdb has only the in-frame clones, and not every one. The repertoire holds about 87,000 clones, with 75% to 90% as singletons. The sequenced sample was CD4+ T cells sorted from blood. These receptor sequences come from a human donor in good health. The CDR3 runs from the conserved cysteine through the conserved F or W. D genes are given only for firm matches. Size values are once, few and many counts, or a class for expanded clones, and some rows have none.

v_call	j_call	d_call	clone_size	cdr3_nt	cdr3_aa
TRBV7-2	TRBJ2-3	NA	NA	TGTGCCAGCAGCTTAGAGGGATCTAGCGTTACCTATACGCAGTATTTT	CASSLEGSSVTYTQYF
TRBV30	TRBJ2-7	TRBD2	NA	TGTGCCTGGACTAGCGGGAGGGGAGAGCAGTACTTC	CAWTSGRGEQYF
TRBV4-1	TRBJ2-3	NA	NA	TGCGCCAGCAGCCAAGTACATGGTACAGATACGCAGTATTTT	CASSQVHGTDTQYF
TRBV7-9	TRBJ2-1	NA	NA	TGTGCCAGCAGCTTAGGGACCCCTAGGGAGTTCTTC	CASSLGTPREFF
TRBV7-3	TRBJ2-1	NA	NA	TGTGCCAGCAGCCGAGGGCCCGAGCAGTTCTTC	CASSRGPEQFF
TRBV6-5	TRBJ1-2	NA	NA	TGTGCCAGCAGTCCCCAACAGCTGAATTATGGCTACACCTTC	CASSPQQLNYGYTF
TRBV7-2	TRBJ1-2	NA	NA	TGTGCCAGCAGCTCCCCGGTCGGAGGAGCGGGCTACACCTTC	CASSSPVGGAGYTF
TRBV20-1	TRBJ1-2	NA	NA	TGCAGTGCTAAGGGGGGCTACACCTTC	CSAKGGYTF
TRBV6-6	TRBJ2-1	TRBD1	NA	TGTGCCAGCAGTAGGGGACAGTACAATGAGCAGTTCTTC	CASSRGQYNEQFF
TRBV5-1	TRBJ1-1	NA	NA	TGCGCCAGCAGCCTGGGGGGGCAGAACACTGAAGCTTTCTTT	CASSLGGQNTEAFF
TRBV15	TRBJ2-5	TRBD2	NA	TGTGCCACCAGCTCCGGGACTAGCGGGAGCGCGGAGACCCAGTACTTC	CATSSGTSGSAETQYF
TRBV29-1	TRBJ1-1	TRBD1	once	TGCAGCGTTTGGAACAGGACAGGGGGGAGCTCTGAAGCTTTCTTT	CSVWNRTGGSSEAFF
TRBV27	TRBJ2-1	NA	NA	TGTGCCAGCAGTTTCATCGGGGAGCAGTTCTTC	CASSFIGEQFF
TRBV19	TRBJ1-2	TRBD1	once	TGTGCCAGAGTCGGCCGGGACAGGGTTAACTATGGCTACACCTTC	CARVGRDRVNYGYTF
TRBV11-3	TRBJ2-6	NA	NA	TGTGCCAGCAGCCGCGGGCCCTCTGGGGCCAACGTCCTGACTTTC	CASSRGPSGANVLTF
TRBV5-1	TRBJ2-1	TRBD1	NA	TGCGCCAGCAGCCGGTTGGGGGACAGGGCGTACAATGAGCAGTTCTTC	CASSRLGDRAYNEQFF
TRBV7-3	TRBJ2-3	TRBD2	NA	TGTGCCAGCAGCCCCCGGGGGGGGAGGGTCACAGATACGCAGTATTTT	CASSPRGGRVTDTQYF
TRBV5-1	TRBJ2-3	TRBD1	NA	TGCGCCAGCAGCAGTGACAGGGCAGATACGCAGTATTTT	CASSSDRADTQYF
TRBV6-5	TRBJ1-2	TRBD1	once	TGTGCCAGCAGTACCGGACAGGGTTGGGGCTACACCTTC	CASSTGQGWGYTF
TRBV11-3	TRBJ2-5	NA	once	TGTGCCAGCAGCTTAGGGACAGCGGGACAAGAGACCCAGTACTTC	CASSLGTAGQETQYF
TRBV5-6	TRBJ1-1	NA	NA	TGTGCCAGCAGTTACGATGTGAACACTGAAGCTTTCTTT	CASSYDVNTEAFF
TRBV9	TRBJ2-7	NA	NA	TGTGCCAGCAGCGTCGGGCTTAGCTCCTACGAGCAGTACTTC	CASSVGLSSYEQYF
TRBV9	TRBJ2-1	TRBD2	NA	TGTGCCAGCAGCTTAATAGCGGGAGCAAACAATGAGCAGTTCTTC	CASSLIAGANNEQFF
TRBV10-3	TRBJ2-7	TRBD1	NA	TGTGCCATCAGCAGAACGGACAGGGGCGCTTACGAGCAGTACTTC	CAISRTDRGAYEQYF
TRBV25-1	TRBJ2-7	TRBD2	once	TGTGCCAGCAGTGGATTCGGGAGGGCCGTCGACGAGCAGTACTTC	CASSGFGRAVDEQYF
TRBV5-1	TRBJ2-7	NA	few	TGCGCCAGCAGCCCACGGACAGTAACCTACGAGCAGTACTTC	CASSPRTVTYEQYF
TRBV7-2	TRBJ2-5	TRBD2	NA	TGTGCCAGCAGCGCAACCAGGGGCGGGAGGCGCTTCCAAGAGACCCAGTACTTC	CASSATRGGRRFQETQYF
TRBV7-2	TRBJ2-7	NA	NA	TGTGCCAGCAGCCCCGCCCGGGAGTACTACGAGCAGTACTTC	CASSPAREYYEQYF
TRBV5-1	TRBJ2-3	NA	NA	TGCGCCAGCAGCTTGGTCGGAGCTCCCCCCCAGATGGGGTACACAGATACGCAGTATTTT	CASSLVGAPPQMGYTDTQYF
TRBV7-8	TRBJ2-5	TRBD2	NA	TGTGCCAGCAGCTTCCACCTTGGACTAGCGGGAGTCCAGGAGACCCAGTACTTC	CASSFHLGLAGVQETQYF
TRBV19	TRBJ2-1	TRBD1	NA	TGTGCCAGTAGTATAAATTGGGGGGACAGGATTTACAATGAGCAGTTCTTC	CASSINWGDRIYNEQFF
TRBV9	TRBJ2-3	TRBD2	NA	TGTGCCAGCAGCGCAGGACTAGCGGGAGTTCCCACAGATACGCAGTATTTT	CASSAGLAGVPTDTQYF
TRBV2	TRBJ1-4	NA	NA	TGTGCCAGCAGTTCCCCCCGGCCTCAGGATGAAAAACTGTTTTTT	CASSSPRPQDEKLFF
TRBV19	TRBJ2-7	TRBD2	NA	TGTGCCAGTAGTATAACTAGCGGACCCTACGAGCAGTACTTC	CASSITSGPYEQYF
TRBV29-1	TRBJ1-6	NA	NA	TGCAGCGTTGAAGGGCCCAATTCACCCCTCCACTTT	CSVEGPNSPLHF
TRBV4-1	TRBJ1-6	NA	NA	TGCGCCAGCAGCCATAGACAGCCCTATAGGGGGGCCCTCCACTTT	CASSHRQPYRGALHF
TRBV5-4	TRBJ2-6	TRBD1	NA	TGTGCCAGCAAGGCAGGGGGAAGCTCTGGGGCCAACGTCCTGACTTTC	CASKAGGSSGANVLTF
TRBV19	TRBJ2-2	TRBD1	NA	TGTGCCAGTAGTCATCGACAGGGGAACACCGGGGAGCTGTTTTTT	CASSHRQGNTGELFF
TRBV5-1	TRBJ2-1	TRBD1	NA	TGCGCCAGCAGCAAGACGGTAGGGACAGGGGGCCACAATGAGCAGTTCTTC	CASSKTVGTGGHNEQFF
TRBV19	TRBJ2-1	NA	NA	TGTGCCAGTAGAAGCGTGGGGAATGAGCAGTTCTTC	CASRSVGNEQFF
TRBV19	TRBJ1-4	NA	NA	TGTGCCAGTACTTCGACAAACAGCCGTAATGAAAAACTGTTTTTT	CASTSTNSRNEKLFF
TRBV18	TRBJ2-2	NA	NA	TGTGCCAGCTCACCACGACAAGGAAGGGAGCTGTTTTTT	CASSPRQGRELFF